Sequencing of this T cell receptor beta chain was carried out in a study of blood T cell repertoires in COVID-19 (dated by TCRdb to about 2020). About the investigation overall: The collaborator samples originated in the United States, Italy and Spain and spanned the acute and convalescent phases of COVID-19. The prospective study material was composed of cDNA or gDNA derived from T cells, B-cell-depleted T cells, or PBMCs. The dataset comprised deeply sampled blood TCRbeta repertoires from subjects exposed to, actively infected with, or recovered from COVID-19. The repertoires were made available in a free public database intended to serve as a resource for research on the immune response to SARS-CoV-2. Samples were obtained from the ongoing ImmuneRACE study (first 160 participants) and from 1,000 to 1,500 subjects provided by 6 global collaborators. The sample metadata nearly always contained a de-identified subject ID, COVID-19 status, age in years and sex. Where available, HLA class I and class II types were taken from metadata supplied by the sample provider and were not determined by assay-based typing. Overall study outcomes, separate from this receptor: How much clinical and demographic metadata was included differed by source and by participant, and the metadata was provided uncurated.

About this clone itself: Its antigen is not yet known. Base qualities are not provided; no much larger clone lies one nucleotide away.

Reading the germline V gene gives CDR1 LGHNA and CDR2 YSLEER. V ends up 2 bases short and J 6 bases short, with an unmatched junction base count of 7. The CDR3 has 15 amino acids, counting the end cysteine and phenylalanine. Only the CDR3 part of the read is kept: 45 bases, read in frame from the first base. In the prospective study, participants were 18 to 89 years old, resided in 20 to 30 geographic areas of the United States, and were enrolled through a virtual design. In the prospective study, cohorts were assigned on the basis of participant-reported clinical history obtained from a screening survey and a study questionnaire. Each participant in the prospective study had whole blood, serum and a nasopharyngeal or oropharyngeal swab collected by mobile phlebotomists. Prospective study participants could optionally give additional blood draws and questionnaires over an approximately 2-month period. Blood samples from the prospective study were shipped frozen or at room temperature prior to DNA extraction.

The immunoSEQ Assay, a bias-controlled multiplex PCR, was used to amplify TCRbeta CDR3 regions from genomic DNA. The published analysis was carried out like this. The number of nucleated cells in each sample was estimated from the amplification of reference gene primers within the assay. To quantify the absolute abundance of each unique TCRbeta CDR3 rearrangement, sequence reads were collapsed and filtered. For each sample, productive Simpson clonality was calculated by taking the square root of Simpson's diversity index across productive rearrangements. The clones in this table, taken by TCRdb from immuneACCESS, are in-frame only. Not every clone is retained; where verified, under half of the shortfall comes from an unresolved V gene, and the cause of the rest is unknown. That table supplies the V and J calls and clone size; D and trimming were determined from the DNA. In all, the sample holds 200,000 to 250,000 clones, and approximately 90% of those were seen once. The leading ten clones occupy 3% to 4.5% of the sample.

In this chain, TRBV4-3 is recombined with TRBJ1-1, with 9 central nucleotides matching TRBD1. The clonotype originates from a woman aged 40 to 50 with acute COVID-19. Sequenced material: PBMCs or T cells enriched from blood (not recorded which). The CDR3 is CASSQLQGAGAEAFF. The DNA is TGCGCCAGCAGCCAATTACAGGGGGCCGGGGCTGAAGCTTTCTTT.